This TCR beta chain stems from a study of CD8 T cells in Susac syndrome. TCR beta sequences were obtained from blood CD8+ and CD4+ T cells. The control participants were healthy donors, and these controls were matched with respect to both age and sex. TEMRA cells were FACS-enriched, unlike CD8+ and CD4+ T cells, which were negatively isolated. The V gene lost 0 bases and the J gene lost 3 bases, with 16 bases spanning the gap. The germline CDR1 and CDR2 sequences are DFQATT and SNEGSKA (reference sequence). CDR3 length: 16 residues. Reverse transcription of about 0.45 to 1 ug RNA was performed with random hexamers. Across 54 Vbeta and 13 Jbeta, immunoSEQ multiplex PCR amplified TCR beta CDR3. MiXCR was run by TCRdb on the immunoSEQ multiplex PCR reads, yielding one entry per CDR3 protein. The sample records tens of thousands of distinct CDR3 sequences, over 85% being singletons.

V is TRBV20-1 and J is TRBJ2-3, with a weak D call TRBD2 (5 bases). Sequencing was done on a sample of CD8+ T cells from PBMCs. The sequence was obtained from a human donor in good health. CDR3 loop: CSARDRVGIGTDTQYF. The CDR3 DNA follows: TGCAGTGCTAGAGATAGGGTCGGGATTGGGACAGATACGCAGTATTTT.